The sequence of this TCR beta chain was determined in a study of shared clonotypes between healthy human individuals. Repertoires were generated with immunoSEQ multiplex PCR, while TCRdb's copy carries only in-frame clones and drops some. The repertoire holds approximately 2.1 million clones, with over 85% as singletons. V was clipped by 4 bases and J by 2 bases, with 8 bases between them. Germline V gene lookup returns CDR1 MNHNS and CDR2 SASEGT. The CDR3 runs to 14 residues. Input material: naive CD4+ T cells from PBMCs. The sample's subset: CD45RA+ positively selected. J is TRBJ1-4 and V is TRBV6-1; D perhaps matches TRBD1 (5 bases). This TCR came from a man younger than 30 in good health. Some clones in this sample may be carry-over from other donors' samples. In DNA form, the CDR3 reads TGTGCCAGCAGTGGCGGGGGGACTAATGAAAAACTGTTTTTT. It is translated as CASSGGGTNEKLFF.